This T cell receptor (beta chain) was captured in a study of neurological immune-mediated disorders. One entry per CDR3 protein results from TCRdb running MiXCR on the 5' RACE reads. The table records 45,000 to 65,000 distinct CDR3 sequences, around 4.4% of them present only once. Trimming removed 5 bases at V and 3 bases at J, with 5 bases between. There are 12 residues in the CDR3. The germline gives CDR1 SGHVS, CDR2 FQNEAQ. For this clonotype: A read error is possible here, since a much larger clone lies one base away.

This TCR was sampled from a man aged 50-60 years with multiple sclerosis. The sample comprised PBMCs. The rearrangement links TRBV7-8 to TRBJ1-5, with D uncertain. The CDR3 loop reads CASSTVNQPQHF. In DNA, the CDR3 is TGTGCCAGCAGCACAGTCAATCAGCCCCAGCATTTT.